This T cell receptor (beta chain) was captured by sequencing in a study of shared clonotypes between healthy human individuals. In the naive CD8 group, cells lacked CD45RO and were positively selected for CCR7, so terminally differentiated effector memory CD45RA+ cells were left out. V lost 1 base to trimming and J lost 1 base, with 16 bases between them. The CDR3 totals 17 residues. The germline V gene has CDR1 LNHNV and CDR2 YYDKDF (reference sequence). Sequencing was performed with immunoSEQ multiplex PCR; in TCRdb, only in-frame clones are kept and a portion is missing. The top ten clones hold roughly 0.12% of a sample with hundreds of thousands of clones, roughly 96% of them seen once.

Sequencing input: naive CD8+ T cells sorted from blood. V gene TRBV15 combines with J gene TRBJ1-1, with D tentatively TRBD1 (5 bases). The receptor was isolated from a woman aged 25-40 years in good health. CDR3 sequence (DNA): TGTGCCACCAGCAGAGTTCCCCCGACAGTGTGGAACACTGAAGCTTTCTTT. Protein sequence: CATSRVPPTVWNTEAFF.